The 18 T cell receptor beta chains listed next were all sequenced from one sample in a study of T cell responses to AZD1222 COVID-19 vaccine. The table came from immunoSEQ multiplex PCR; TCRdb's copy has only in-frame clones and leaves some out. Of roughly 93,000 clones listed, just over 85% are singletons. The source was peripheral blood, collected on day 0 of AZD1222 vaccination. The receptor source for this set is an adult in good health.

The rearrangement joins TRBV6-6 to TRBJ1-6; 9 bases match TRBD1. Germline CDR1 reads MNHNY; CDR2 reads SVGAGI (reference sequence). With V trimmed by 6 bases and J by 10 bases, 7 bases remained unmatched. The CDR3 spans 14 residues. This chain's CDR3 is CASRPTGGQSPLHF. The DNA of the CDR3 is TGTGCCAGCAGACCGACAGGGGGTCAGTCACCCCTCCACTTT.

This chain connects TRBV4-2 to TRBJ1-6, with TRBD1 matching 7 bases. Looked up from germline, CDR1 is LGHNA and CDR2 is YNFKEQ. The CDR3 sequence is 16 residues long. Unmatched junction bases numbered 5, after V lost 0 bases and J lost 6 bases. Here the CDR3 reads CASSQEEGQTNSPLHF. The DNA for the CDR3 is TGTGCCAGCAGCCAAGAAGAGGGACAGACTAATTCACCCCTCCACTTT.

This clone was picked up one time. This chain uses TRBV19 with TRBJ2-7; D may correspond to TRBD1 or TRBD2 (5 bases each). CDR1 and CDR2 from the germline V gene are LNHDA and SQIVND (reference sequence). The V end lost 5 bases, the J end lost 1 base, and 12 bases lay between the germline ends. The CDR3 totals 14 residues. The CDR3 DNA follows: TGTGCCAGTAGTTTCCCGGGACGGTCCTACGAGCAGTACTTC. As protein: CASSFPGRSYEQYF.

This chain links TRBV6-6 with TRBJ2-2; 9 bases are a match to TRBD1. V lost 5 bases, J lost 0 bases, and 4 bases stayed unmatched. CDR1 and CDR2 (germline): MNHNY, SVGAGI (reference sequence). CDR3 length: 16 residues. In DNA, the CDR3 is TGTGCCAGCAGTCCCGGACAGGGGACGAACACCGGGGAGCTGTTTTTT. It specifies CASSPGQGTNTGELFF.

The chain recombines TRBV30 with TRBJ2-5; D is perhaps TRBD2 (6 bases). CDR1 and CDR2 from the germline V gene are GTSNPN and SVGIG (reference sequence). V dropped 0 bases and J dropped 2 bases, with 10 bases sitting between them. The length of the CDR3 is 14 residues. The CDR3 sequence is CAWSVRAGQETQYF. CDR3 coding DNA: TGTGCCTGGAGTGTTAGGGCGGGGCAAGAGACCCAGTACTTC.

This chain uses TRBV19 with TRBJ2-7; TRBD2 might be the D (6 bases). Between the trimmed V and J ends, which lost 4 bases and 5 bases, there was a span of 18 bases. The germline V gene has CDR1 LNHDA and CDR2 SQIVND (reference sequence). The CDR3 consists of 15 residues. The CDR3 loop is CASSNGGGGIDEQYF. In nucleotides, the CDR3 is TGTGCCAGTAGTAATGGAGGAGGAGGGATCGACGAGCAGTACTTC. Drawing the rest from reference TRBV19 and TRBJ2-7, the complete variable domain is DGGITQSPKYLFRKEGQNVTLSCEQNLNHDAMYWYRQDPGQGLRLIYYSQIVNDFQKGDIAEGYSVSREKKESFPLTVTSAQKNPTAFYLCASSNGGGGIDEQYFGPGTRLTVT.

The chain joins TRBV7-2 to TRBJ1-1; D is unclear. Per the germline V gene, CDR1 is SGHTA and CDR2 is FQGNSA. The CDR3 consists of 13 residues. Trimming left V 7 bases short and J 1 base short, with 10 bases between. The CDR3 protein is CASTLGPNTEAFF. The CDR3 nucleotides are TGTGCCAGCACCCTAGGGCCGAACACTGAAGCTTTCTTT.

This sequence joins TRBV7-2 and TRBJ2-7; D ambiguous. There are 15 residues in the CDR3. Germline-derived CDR1 and CDR2 are SGHTA and FQGNSA. Trimming cost V 1 base and J 4 bases, with 14 bases left between them. The CDR3 region is CASSLEGARQYEQYF. The CDR3 bases are TGTGCCAGCAGCTTAGAGGGTGCGAGACAATACGAGCAGTACTTC.

J is TRBJ2-3 and V is TRBV19; 13 bases match TRBD2. The CDR3 spans 16 residues. The germline V gene encodes CDR1 LNHDA and CDR2 SQIVND (reference sequence). With V trimmed by 4 bases and J by 5 bases, 6 bases remained unmatched. CDR3 sequence: CASSRTSGGTIDTQYF. The CDR3 DNA sequence: TGTGCCAGTAGTAGGACTAGCGGGGGAACTATAGATACGCAGTATTTT.

This clone was picked up a small number of times. The chain couples TRBV27 to TRBJ1-3; 8 bases are shared with TRBD1. Unmatched junction bases numbered 9, after V lost 4 bases and J lost 1 base. Per the germline V gene, CDR1 is MNHEY and CDR2 is SMNVEV (reference sequence). This CDR3 has 17 amino acids. CDR3 in DNA: TGTGCCAGCAGTTCGACAGGGGTAGGGTTGTCTGGAAACACCATATATTTT. Translating it yields CASSSTGVGLSGNTIYF.

The rearrangement links TRBV27 to TRBJ2-3, with D maybe TRBD2 (6 bases). CDR3 size: 13 residues. V shed 7 bases and J shed 5 bases, with 13 bases lying between them. Germline lookup yields CDR1 MNHEY and CDR2 SMNVEV (reference sequence). The CDR3 is CASTSAGKDTQYF. In DNA, the CDR3 is TGTGCCAGCACAAGCGCGGGGAAAGATACGCAGTATTTT.

In this sample, this clone turned up once. The chain uses TRBV7-6 and TRBJ2-7, with 8 positions matching TRBD2. Per the germline V gene, CDR1 is SGHVS and CDR2 is FNYEAQ. The length of the CDR3 is 15 residues. The junction had 9 bases not matched to a gene; V was cut back by 1 base and J by 7 bases. In nucleotides, the CDR3 is TGTGCCAGCAGCTTAGATCGGGGGGGGGCCTTGGAGCAGTACTTC. Amino acids: CASSLDRGGALEQYF.

This clone has only one observation. The V call is TRBV6-6, the J call TRBJ1-2, with 7 positions matching TRBD1. The CDR3 is made up of 16 amino acids. The junction had 12 bases not matched to a gene; V was cut back by 2 bases and J by 6 bases. Per germline, CDR1 MNHNY and CDR2 SVGAGI (reference sequence). Written as DNA, the CDR3 is TGTGCCAGCAGTTACAATCGATTCTTGCAGGGGGATGGCTACACCTTC. This encodes CASSYNRFLQGDGYTF.

V and J are TRBV18 and TRBJ2-3, with D possibly called TRBD1 or TRBD2 (6 bases each). Germline loops: CDR1 KGHSH, CDR2 LQKENI. The length of the CDR3 is 15 residues. V was trimmed by 8 bases and J by 2 bases, leaving 17 bases between them. CDR3 residues: CASQEGGRTTDTQYF. CDR3 DNA: TGTGCCAGCCAGGAGGGGGGACGAACCACAGATACGCAGTATTTT.

J is TRBJ2-2 and V is TRBV29-1, with 7 bases that match TRBD1. This CDR3 region has 16 residues. After removal of 7 bases from V and 1 base from J, the junction contained 12 bases not matched to a gene. Germline V CDR1 and CDR2: SQVTM, ANQGSEA. The CDR3 region has the DNA TGCAGCGCGAAAGAAAGGGGGCGCGAGAACACCGGGGAGCTGTTTTTT. It is translated as CSAKERGRENTGELFF.

The V call is TRBV28, the J call TRBJ1-6; tentatively, D is TRBD1 (5 bases). Germline assignment: CDR1 MDHEN and CDR2 SYDVKM. This CDR3 comprises 16 residues. The germline V and J ends were trimmed by 3 bases and 2 bases, with 11 bases remaining between them. The CDR3 loop is CASSLGTGAYNSPLHF. The CDR3 bases are TGTGCCAGCAGTTTGGGCACAGGCGCCTATAATTCACCCCTCCACTTT.

This chain joins TRBV7-8 and TRBJ1-5, with TRBD1 matching over 9 bases. Germline V CDR1 and CDR2: SGHVS, FQNEAQ. This CDR3 spans 16 amino acids. Germline trimming cut 6 bases from V and 0 bases from J; bases unmatched to any gene: 6. CDR3 sequence: CASSPADRGSNQPQHF. For the CDR3, the DNA is TGTGCCAGCAGTCCGGCGGACAGGGGTAGCAATCAGCCCCAGCATTTT.

CDR3 in amino acids: CASSLVGLAGAPYEQYF. The CDR3 coding sequence is TGCGCCAGCAGCTTGGTGGGACTAGCGGGCGCACCCTACGAGCAGTACTTC. V usage is TRBV5-1 and J usage is TRBJ2-7; 12 bases are a match to TRBD2. Losses at the gene ends were 0 bases for V and 2 bases for J; bases not matched to a gene: 6. Germline CDR1 and CDR2: SGHRS and YFSETQ. There are 17 residues in the CDR3.